These 14 T cell receptor beta chains came from one sample sequenced in a study of shared clonotypes between healthy human individuals. TCRdb's table, derived via immunoSEQ multiplex PCR, lists solely in-frame clones and lacks some. This sample has approximately 95,000 clones, with approximately 61% found just once. Material for sequencing was memory CD8+ T cells sorted from blood. Subset reported: CD45RO+ cells pooled with CCR7-negative TemRA cells. These receptors were obtained from a man younger than 45 in good health.

The chain has TRBV9 and TRBJ2-2; D uncertain. Germline V gene sequence: CDR1 SGDLS, CDR2 YYNGEE. The V end lost 4 bases, the J end lost 2 bases, and 6 bases lay between the germline ends. The CDR3 has 13 amino acids. The CDR3: CASSRANTGELFF. DNA of the CDR3: TGTGCCAGCAGCAGGGCAAACACCGGGGAGCTGTTTTTT. Full variable domain (missing parts from reference TRBV9 and TRBJ2-2): DSGVTQTPKHLITATGQRVTLRCSPRSGDLSVYWYQQSLDQGLQFLIQYYNGEERAKGNILERFSAQQFPDLHSELNLSSLELGDSALYFCASSRANTGELFFGEGSRLTVL.

V gene TRBV5-4 combines with J gene TRBJ2-1, with D unclear. The CDR3 contains 12 residues. V dropped 4 bases and J dropped 8 bases, with 10 bases sitting between them. The germline CDR1 and CDR2 sequences are SGHNT and YYREEE (reference sequence). CDR3: CASSPGYDEQFF. CDR3 in DNA: TGTGCCAGCAGCCCCGGGTACGATGAGCAGTTCTTC.

The chain is built from TRBV19 and TRBJ1-5; D might be TRBD1 (5 bases). The V end was cut by 7 bases, the J end by 4 bases, with 17 bases between. This CDR3 region has 15 residues. CDR1 and CDR2 (germline): LNHDA, SQIVND (reference sequence). For the CDR3, the DNA is TGTGCCAGTAAAATAGGAGGGGCCTATAATCAGCCCCAGCATTTT. Encoded protein: CASKIGGAYNQPQHF.

The CDR3 sequence is CASSGQNSGANVLTF. The DNA for the CDR3 is TGTGCCAGCAGCGGCCAGAATTCTGGGGCCAACGTCCTGACTTTC. The chain uses TRBV9 and TRBJ2-6, with D unclear. The CDR3 is 15 residues long. V lost 3 bases and J lost 1, with 8 bases in between. Germline loops: CDR1 SGDLS, CDR2 YYNGEE.

Here the CDR3 reads CASSLGRANYGYTF. CDR3 DNA: TGTGCCAGCAGCTTAGGACGGGCTAACTATGGCTACACCTTC. The chain employs TRBV7-2 and TRBJ1-2, with D hard to call. CDR3 length equals 14 residues. CDR1 SGHTA and CDR2 FQGNSA come from the germline V gene. Trimming took off 1 base at V and 0 bases at J, with 6 bases between the two ends.

The gene calls are TRBV19 and TRBJ2-7; 9 bases match TRBD2. The CDR3 is 16 amino acids. The V gene end was trimmed by 5 bases and the J gene end by 2 bases; junction bases not matched to a gene: 10. CDR1 and CDR2 (germline): LNHDA, SQIVND (reference sequence). CDR3 sequence: CASSDYSGRGTYEQYF. As DNA, the CDR3 is TGTGCCAGTAGTGACTATAGCGGGAGAGGGACCTACGAGCAGTACTTC.

This clone was observed a few times. The J gene is TRBJ2-7, the V gene TRBV4-3; D is unresolved. The CDR3 spans 15 residues. V was pared by 0 bases and J by 4 bases, with 13 bases between. Germline CDR1 LGHNA, CDR2 YSLEER. CDR3 amino acids: CASSQERFNAYEQYF. The CDR3, as DNA: TGCGCCAGCAGCCAAGAGAGATTTAACGCGTACGAGCAGTACTTC.

The chain is built from TRBV29-1 and TRBJ2-7; 7 nucleotides align to TRBD1. CDR3 length equals 13 residues. J gave up 5 bases and V 8 bases, and 12 bases lay outside the gene matches. From germline, CDR1 is SQVTM and CDR2 ANQGSEA. The CDR3 DNA reads TGCAGCACCTTAGCTGGGACAGCCAACGAGCAGTACTTC. Translated, it gives CSTLAGTANEQYF.

The chain employs TRBV7-9 and TRBJ2-7; 13 bases align to TRBD2. The V segment lost 4 bases and the J segment 0 bases; nucleotides outside the gene matches: 6. The CDR3 is made up of 17 amino acids. Germline V CDR1 and CDR2: SEHNR, FQNEAQ (reference sequence). The DNA of the CDR3 is TGTGCCAGCAGCTCAGGACTAGCGGGAGAGATCTCCTACGAGCAGTACTTC. Translating gives CASSSGLAGEISYEQYF.

This clone was seen once. The chain combines TRBV28 with TRBJ2-7, with 13 bases aligning to TRBD2. CDR1 is MDHEN and CDR2 is SYDVKM in the germline V gene. This CDR3 is 17 amino acids long. J lost 2 bases, V lost 5 bases, and 9 bases had no gene match. CDR3 bases: TGTGCCAGCAGTGGAGGACTAGCGGGAGTCAGCGCCTACGAGCAGTACTTC. Translated, it gives CASSGGLAGVSAYEQYF.

The rearrangement joins TRBV27 to TRBJ2-1; 11 bases fit TRBD2. The CDR3 consists of 14 residues. The V gene's germline CDR1 is MNHEY and CDR2 SMNVEV (reference sequence). J was trimmed by 5 bases and V by 4 bases; bases with no gene match: 1. The CDR3 here is CASSSTSGDNEQFF. The CDR3 DNA follows: TGTGCCAGCAGTTCGACTAGCGGGGACAATGAGCAGTTCTTC.

This clone came up a few times. The chain has TRBV14 and TRBJ2-1; D unresolved. The V end lost 0 bases, the J end lost 3 bases, and 3 bases lay between the germline ends. The CDR3 contains 13 residues. Germline CDR1 SGHDN, CDR2 FVKESK. The DNA of the CDR3 is TGTGCCAGCAGCCAAGAGTTCTACAATGAGCAGTTCTTC. This translates into CASSQEFYNEQFF.

The chain couples TRBV27 to TRBJ1-1; D not resolved. The CDR3 spans 11 residues. V lost 6 bases and J 8 bases, leaving 10 bases between the germline ends. CDR1 MNHEY and CDR2 SMNVEV come from the germline V gene (reference sequence). Written as DNA, the CDR3 is TGTGCCAGCAGCGTGGTGGGGGAAGCTTTCTTT. It codes for CASSVVGEAFF.

The rearrangement links TRBV2 to TRBJ1-1; the D gene is possibly TRBD1 (6 bases). Germline loops: CDR1 SNHLY, CDR2 FYNNEI. The CDR3 extends over 13 amino acids. The V end was cut by 7 bases, the J end by 3 bases, with 12 bases between. The CDR3 coding sequence is TGTGCCAGCAACAGGGATTCGGACACTGAAGCTTTCTTT. It is translated as CASNRDSDTEAFF.